The rows below give T cell receptor beta chains drawn from one sample of a study of cytomegalovirus exposure and HLA in healthy donors. The table came from immunoSEQ multiplex PCR; TCRdb's copy has only in-frame clones and leaves some out. The table has approximately 160,000 clones, 77% seen once. The sequencing input was PBMCs. Receptors were obtained from a woman aged 25 to 39 in good health and CMV-seronegative. Each CDR3 is given with its conserved first and last residue. The D gene is left open where the match is weak. Expanded clones get a size class; other rows say once, few or many, or leave the size out.

d_gene: TRBD1
j_gene: TRBJ1-2
v_gene: TRBV5-4
abundance: NA
CDR3nt: TGTGCCAGCAGGCCTGCAGGGGGGAACTATGGCTACACCTTC
CDR3aa: CASRPAGGNYGYTF

d_gene: TRBD1
j_gene: TRBJ2-7
v_gene: TRBV19
abundance: NA
CDR3nt: TGTGCCAGTAGGAGACAGGGAGCCTACGAGCAGTACTTC
CDR3aa: CASRRQGAYEQYF

d_gene: TRBD1
j_gene: TRBJ1-1
v_gene: TRBV28
abundance: NA
CDR3nt: TGTGCCAGCAGTCCCACGGCCGGACAGGGTATCTATCGAACGACTGAAGCTTTCTTT
CDR3aa: CASSPTAGQGIYRTTEAFF

d_gene: TRBD2
j_gene: TRBJ2-1
v_gene: TRBV6-6
abundance: NA
CDR3nt: TGTGCCAGCAGTTACTCCGGGGGGGATTACAATGAGCAGTTCTTC
CDR3aa: CASSYSGGDYNEQFF

d_gene: NA
j_gene: TRBJ1-1
v_gene: TRBV29-1
abundance: NA
CDR3nt: TGCAGCGGAAAAGGACAGCTGAACACTGAAGCTTTCTTT
CDR3aa: CSGKGQLNTEAFF

d_gene: TRBD1
j_gene: TRBJ1-1
v_gene: TRBV5-1
abundance: NA
CDR3nt: TGCGCCAGCAGCCCGACAGGGATGAACACTGAAGCTTTCTTT
CDR3aa: CASSPTGMNTEAFF

d_gene: NA
j_gene: TRBJ1-1
v_gene: TRBV28
abundance: NA
CDR3nt: TGTGCCAGCAGTTTTTCTAACGGGGGTGCTTTCTTT
CDR3aa: CASSFSNGGAFF

d_gene: NA
j_gene: TRBJ2-1
v_gene: TRBV28
abundance: NA
CDR3nt: TGTGCCAGCAGTTTTTACCGACAAAACAATGAGCAGTTCTTC
CDR3aa: CASSFYRQNNEQFF

d_gene: TRBD1
j_gene: TRBJ1-1
v_gene: TRBV5-4
abundance: NA
CDR3nt: TGTGCCAGCAGCTCGCCCACCCGGGACAGGGGTTGTGAAGCTTTCTTT
CDR3aa: CASSSPTRDRGCEAFF

d_gene: NA
j_gene: TRBJ2-5
v_gene: TRBV28
abundance: NA
CDR3nt: TGTGCCAGTCGACACGTGGGTCAAGAGACCCAGTACTTC
CDR3aa: CASRHVGQETQYF

d_gene: NA
j_gene: TRBJ1-4
v_gene: TRBV19
abundance: NA
CDR3nt: TGTGCCAGTGGAGCCGGGTTGGCAACAACTAATGAAAAACTGTTTTTT
CDR3aa: CASGAGLATTNEKLFF

d_gene: TRBD2
j_gene: TRBJ2-3
v_gene: TRBV4-1
abundance: few
CDR3nt: TGCGCCAGCAGTAGGACTAGACCCACAGATACGCAGTATTTT
CDR3aa: CASSRTRPTDTQYF

d_gene: NA
j_gene: TRBJ2-7
v_gene: TRBV10-3
abundance: NA
CDR3nt: TGTGCCATCAGTGACCTAGACGGTTCCTACGAGCAGTACTTC
CDR3aa: CAISDLDGSYEQYF

d_gene: TRBD1
j_gene: TRBJ2-1
v_gene: TRBV28
abundance: NA
CDR3nt: TGTGCCAGCAGTTTATGGGGGACAGGGATTGAGCAGTTCTTC
CDR3aa: CASSLWGTGIEQFF

d_gene: NA
j_gene: TRBJ2-7
v_gene: TRBV29-1
abundance: few
CDR3nt: TGCAGCGTCGCCTTGGTGGGGGGCGAGCAGTACTTC
CDR3aa: CSVALVGGEQYF

d_gene: NA
j_gene: TRBJ1-5
v_gene: TRBV27
abundance: few
CDR3nt: TGTGCCAGCCTCCCATTCGTACTTAGCAATCAGCCCCAGCATTTT
CDR3aa: CASLPFVLSNQPQHF

d_gene: NA
j_gene: TRBJ2-6
v_gene: TRBV21-1
abundance: few
CDR3nt: TGTGCCAGCAGCCAAACCCCAGGCGTTTCTGGGGCCAACGTCCTGACTTTC
CDR3aa: CASSQTPGVSGANVLTF

d_gene: NA
j_gene: TRBJ2-7
v_gene: TRBV4-2
abundance: NA
CDR3nt: TGTGCCAGCAGCCAAGATCGCGAGGGGGAATACGAGCAGTACTTC
CDR3aa: CASSQDREGEYEQYF

d_gene: TRBD2
j_gene: TRBJ2-1
v_gene: TRBV4-1
abundance: NA
CDR3nt: TGCGCCAGCAGCATCGGTGTACTAGCGGGAAACTACAATGAGCAGTTCTTC
CDR3aa: CASSIGVLAGNYNEQFF

d_gene: NA
j_gene: TRBJ2-7
v_gene: TRBV27
abundance: NA
CDR3nt: TGTGCCAGCAGTCCGGGGTCCCGCGGGTACGAGCAGTACTTC
CDR3aa: CASSPGSRGYEQYF

d_gene: NA
j_gene: TRBJ2-3
v_gene: TRBV7-2
abundance: NA
CDR3nt: TGTGCCAGCAGCTTAACTCGACTTGCGGATACGCAGTATTTT
CDR3aa: CASSLTRLADTQYF

d_gene: NA
j_gene: TRBJ1-6
v_gene: TRBV18
abundance: NA
CDR3nt: TGTGCCAGCTCACTGAACAGGGAGAGTAATTCACCCCTCCACTTT
CDR3aa: CASSLNRESNSPLHF

d_gene: TRBD1
j_gene: TRBJ2-7
v_gene: TRBV19
abundance: NA
CDR3nt: TGTGCCAGTAGTATAAAAGGGACAGGGGCCTACGAGCAGTACTTC
CDR3aa: CASSIKGTGAYEQYF

d_gene: NA
j_gene: TRBJ1-3
v_gene: TRBV6-6
abundance: NA
CDR3nt: TGTGCCAGCAGTTATCAGTTATCCGGAAACACCATATATTTT
CDR3aa: CASSYQLSGNTIYF

d_gene: TRBD1
j_gene: TRBJ1-1
v_gene: TRBV7-9
abundance: NA
CDR3nt: TGTGCCAGCAGCACGGACAGGCGACCGCCTGAAGCTTTCTTT
CDR3aa: CASSTDRRPPEAFF

d_gene: NA
j_gene: TRBJ1-2
v_gene: TRBV5-4
abundance: NA
CDR3nt: TGTGCCAGCAGTCAAGACACCTATGGCTACACCTTC
CDR3aa: CASSQDTYGYTF

d_gene: NA
j_gene: TRBJ2-5
v_gene: TRBV7-2
abundance: NA
CDR3nt: TGTGCCAGCAGCTTAACCACAGGGTGGCTAGATTCTGAGACCCAGTACTTC
CDR3aa: CASSLTTGWLDSETQYF

d_gene: NA
j_gene: TRBJ2-1
v_gene: TRBV7-2
abundance: NA
CDR3nt: TGTGCCAGCAGCTTGGTTCCAGGCTACAATGAGCAGTTCTTC
CDR3aa: CASSLVPGYNEQFF

d_gene: NA
j_gene: TRBJ1-5
v_gene: TRBV30
abundance: NA
CDR3nt: TGTGCCTGGAACCGGGGGGCCCGGCAGCCCCAGCATTTT
CDR3aa: CAWNRGARQPQHF

d_gene: NA
j_gene: TRBJ2-7
v_gene: TRBV6-5
abundance: NA
CDR3nt: TGTGCCAGCAGTCATTCCTACGAGCAGTACTTC
CDR3aa: CASSHSYEQYF

d_gene: NA
j_gene: TRBJ1-3
v_gene: TRBV5-4
abundance: NA
CDR3nt: TGTGCCAGCAGCTCTCGGGACTCCGGAAACACCATATATTTT
CDR3aa: CASSSRDSGNTIYF

d_gene: TRBD2
j_gene: TRBJ2-3
v_gene: TRBV4-3
abundance: NA
CDR3nt: TGCGCCAGCAGCCAGGGGGTAGCGGGAACAGATACGCAGTATTTT
CDR3aa: CASSQGVAGTDTQYF

d_gene: NA
j_gene: TRBJ1-1
v_gene: TRBV5-6
abundance: NA
CDR3nt: TGTGCCAGCAGATCCCTGGAGGTGAACCCTGAAGCTTTCTTT
CDR3aa: CASRSLEVNPEAFF

d_gene: NA
j_gene: TRBJ2-4
v_gene: TRBV6-5
abundance: NA
CDR3nt: TGTGCCAGCAATGAGAGGGTAGGGAACATTCAGTACTTC
CDR3aa: CASNERVGNIQYF

d_gene: NA
j_gene: TRBJ1-1
v_gene: TRBV2
abundance: NA
CDR3nt: TGTGCCAGCATCCTATACAGATTGAACACTGAAGCTTTCTTT
CDR3aa: CASILYRLNTEAFF

d_gene: NA
j_gene: TRBJ2-7
v_gene: TRBV19
abundance: NA
CDR3nt: TGTGCCAGTAGCCCGGGACTTGGGCCCTACGAGCAGTACTTC
CDR3aa: CASSPGLGPYEQYF

d_gene: NA
j_gene: TRBJ2-1
v_gene: TRBV19
abundance: NA
CDR3nt: TGTGCCAGTAGGAACAGGGGGGGGAGGAATGAGCAGTTCTTC
CDR3aa: CASRNRGGRNEQFF

d_gene: TRBD1
j_gene: TRBJ2-7
v_gene: TRBV27
abundance: NA
CDR3nt: TGTGCCAGTATCGGACAGGGGGACTACGAGCAGTACTTC
CDR3aa: CASIGQGDYEQYF

d_gene: TRBD1
j_gene: TRBJ2-7
v_gene: TRBV7-6
abundance: NA
CDR3nt: TGTGCCAGCAGCTTAGGACAGGGCCCCGGCGAGCAGTACTTC
CDR3aa: CASSLGQGPGEQYF

d_gene: NA
j_gene: TRBJ1-5
v_gene: TRBV2
abundance: NA
CDR3nt: TGTGCCAGCAGTTACGGAGAACAACCCAATCAGCCCCAGCATTTT
CDR3aa: CASSYGEQPNQPQHF

d_gene: NA
j_gene: TRBJ1-4
v_gene: TRBV28
abundance: NA
CDR3nt: TGTGCCAGCAGTCGAACAGGGGAAAAACTGTTTTTT
CDR3aa: CASSRTGEKLFF

d_gene: NA
j_gene: TRBJ1-2
v_gene: TRBV29-1
abundance: NA
CDR3nt: TGCAGCGTTGTACTGAGAAACTATGGCTACACCTTC
CDR3aa: CSVVLRNYGYTF

d_gene: TRBD2
j_gene: TRBJ2-1
v_gene: TRBV28
abundance: few
CDR3nt: TGTGCCAGCAGTTCGGGGGGGGGCTCCTACAATGAGCAGTTCTTC
CDR3aa: CASSSGGGSYNEQFF

d_gene: NA
j_gene: TRBJ2-5
v_gene: TRBV9
abundance: NA
CDR3nt: TGTGCCAGCAGCGTAGCGGTGGCCGGAGGTAATGCAGAGACCCAGTACTTC
CDR3aa: CASSVAVAGGNAETQYF

d_gene: NA
j_gene: TRBJ1-3
v_gene: TRBV4-1
abundance: NA
CDR3nt: TGCGCCAGCAGCCAAAACCCCCAGGGGACGGGAAACACCATATATTTT
CDR3aa: CASSQNPQGTGNTIYF

d_gene: NA
j_gene: TRBJ1-4
v_gene: TRBV30
abundance: NA
CDR3nt: TGTGCCTGGATATCAGGGGACGATGAAAAACTGTTTTTT
CDR3aa: CAWISGDDEKLFF

d_gene: NA
j_gene: TRBJ1-1
v_gene: TRBV7-9
abundance: NA
CDR3nt: TGTGCCAGCAGCGTAAACCGGGACTGGTATAACACTGAAGCTTTCTTT
CDR3aa: CASSVNRDWYNTEAFF

d_gene: TRBD1
j_gene: TRBJ1-1
v_gene: TRBV29-1
abundance: NA
CDR3nt: TGCAGCGCTCAAGGACCAGGGGGCGGAACGACTGAAGCTTTCTTT
CDR3aa: CSAQGPGGGTTEAFF

d_gene: NA
j_gene: TRBJ1-5
v_gene: TRBV20-1
abundance: once
CDR3nt: TGCAGTGCCGACTTGACCCAAGAAAGGCATTTT
CDR3aa: CSADLTQERHF

d_gene: TRBD1
j_gene: TRBJ1-4
v_gene: TRBV5-1
abundance: NA
CDR3nt: TGCGCCAGCAGCTTAGGCGGAGACAGGGGCTACGAAAAACTGTTTTTT
CDR3aa: CASSLGGDRGYEKLFF

d_gene: TRBD1
j_gene: TRBJ2-5
v_gene: TRBV7-2
abundance: NA
CDR3nt: TGTGCCAGCAGCCCTCGGACAGGGAGGTCCCAGTACTTC
CDR3aa: CASSPRTGRSQYF

d_gene: NA
j_gene: TRBJ2-2
v_gene: TRBV28
abundance: NA
CDR3nt: TGTGCCAGCAGTCCGGGACAGAACACCGGGGAGCTGTTTTTT
CDR3aa: CASSPGQNTGELFF

d_gene: NA
j_gene: TRBJ2-5
v_gene: TRBV28
abundance: NA
CDR3nt: TGTGCCAGCCACGACGGGGGTAGAAGAGAGACCCAGTACTTC
CDR3aa: CASHDGGRRETQYF

d_gene: NA
j_gene: TRBJ2-7
v_gene: TRBV27
abundance: few
CDR3nt: TGTGCCAGCGGAGGACAGTTTAAGTACTTC
CDR3aa: CASGGQFKYF

d_gene: NA
j_gene: TRBJ2-7
v_gene: TRBV5-6
abundance: NA
CDR3nt: TGTGCCAGCAGCTCCGACTCAGGAGGGTGGTACGAGCAGTACTTC
CDR3aa: CASSSDSGGWYEQYF

d_gene: NA
j_gene: TRBJ2-3
v_gene: TRBV10-3
abundance: NA
CDR3nt: TGTGCCATCAGGGCCGGGACTAGCACAGATACGCAGTATTTT
CDR3aa: CAIRAGTSTDTQYF

d_gene: NA
j_gene: TRBJ1-1
v_gene: TRBV9
abundance: NA
CDR3nt: TGTGCCAGCAGCCCCTCCCGGGTGAACACTGAAGCTTTCTTT
CDR3aa: CASSPSRVNTEAFF